The clone carrying this T cell receptor (beta chain) was found once. Survey-level immunoSEQ sequencing profiled the TCR beta repertoire. Sequencing was performed with immunoSEQ multiplex PCR; in TCRdb, only in-frame clones are kept and a portion is missing. The data hold tens of thousands of clones, with roughly 93% observed a single time. This CDR3 contains 15 residues. CDR1 is SGHAT and CDR2 is FQNNGV in the germline V gene. Deletions cut 5 bases from V and 4 bases from J, with 17 bases between. This receptor was obtained from a man aged 35 to 55 with rheumatoid arthritis. The chain has TRBV11-2 and TRBJ1-2; D not certain. The material sequenced was PBMCs. Written as DNA, the CDR3 is TGTGCCAGCAGCCTAGGTGGAGGGTCGCTCTATGGCTACACCTTC. The encoded protein is CASSLGGGSLYGYTF. Full variable domain (missing parts from reference TRBV11-2 and TRBJ1-2): EAGVAQSPRYKIIEKRQSVAFWCNPISGHATLYWYQQILGQGPKLLIQFQNNGVVDDSQLPKDRFSAERLKGVDSTLKIQPAKLEDSAVYLCASSLGGGSLYGYTFGSGTRLTVV.